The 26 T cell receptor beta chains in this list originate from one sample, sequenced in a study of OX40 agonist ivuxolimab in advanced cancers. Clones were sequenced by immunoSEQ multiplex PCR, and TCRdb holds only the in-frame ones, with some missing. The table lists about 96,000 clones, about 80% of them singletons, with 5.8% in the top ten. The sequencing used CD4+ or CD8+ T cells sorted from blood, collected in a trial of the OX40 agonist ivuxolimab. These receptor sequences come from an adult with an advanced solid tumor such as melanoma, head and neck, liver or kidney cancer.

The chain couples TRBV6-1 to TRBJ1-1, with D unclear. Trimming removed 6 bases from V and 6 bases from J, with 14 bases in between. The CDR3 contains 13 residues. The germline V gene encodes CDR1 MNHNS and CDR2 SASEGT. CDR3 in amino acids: CASRETLGSEAFF. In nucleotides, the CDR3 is TGTGCCAGCAGGGAGACATTGGGATCTGAAGCTTTCTTT.

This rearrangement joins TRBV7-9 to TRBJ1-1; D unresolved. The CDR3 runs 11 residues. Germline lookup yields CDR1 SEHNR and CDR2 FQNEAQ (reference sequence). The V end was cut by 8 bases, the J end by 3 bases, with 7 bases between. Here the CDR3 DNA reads TGTGCCAGCGACCGACACACTGAAGCTTTCTTT. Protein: CASDRHTEAFF.

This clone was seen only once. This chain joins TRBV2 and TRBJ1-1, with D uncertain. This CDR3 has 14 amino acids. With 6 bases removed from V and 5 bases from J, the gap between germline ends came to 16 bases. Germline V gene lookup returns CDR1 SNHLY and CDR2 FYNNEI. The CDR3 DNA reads TGTGCCAGCAGGCCCCCGGTAGACGGGACTGAAGCTTTCTTT. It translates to CASRPPVDGTEAFF. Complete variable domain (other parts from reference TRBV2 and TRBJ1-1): EPEVTQTPSHQVTQMGQEVILRCVPISNHLYFYWYRQILGQKVEFLVSFYNNEISEKSEIFDDQFSVERPDGSNFTLKIRSTKLEDSAMYFCASRPPVDGTEAFFGQGTRLTVV.

The CDR3 nucleotides are TGTGCTAGTGGAACGGGAGGGCCGTATCAGGTCGGAGATACGCAGTATTTT. Residues: CASGTGGPYQVGDTQYF. The chain has TRBV12-5 and TRBJ2-3, with 8 bases identical to TRBD2. J gave up 5 bases and V 6 bases, and 16 bases lay outside the gene matches. Germline V lookup: CDR1 LGHNT, CDR2 FRNRAP. The CDR3 has 17 amino acids.

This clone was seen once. CDR3 nucleotide sequence: TGTGCCAGCAGTGAACGGTCCTACAATGAGCAGTTCTTC. It yields the protein CASSERSYNEQFF. The rearrangement uses TRBV2 and TRBJ2-1, with D uncertain. CDR3 length equals 13 residues. CDR1 and CDR2 (germline): SNHLY, FYNNEI. Trimming shortened V by 2 bases and J by 1 base, and 3 bases separated the two germline ends.

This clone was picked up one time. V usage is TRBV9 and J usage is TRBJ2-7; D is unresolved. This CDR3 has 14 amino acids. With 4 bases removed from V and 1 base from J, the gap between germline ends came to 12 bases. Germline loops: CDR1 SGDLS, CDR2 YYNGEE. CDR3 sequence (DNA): TGTGCCAGCAGCCCCCGGTCGGATTCCTACGAGCAGTACTTC. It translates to CASSPRSDSYEQYF.

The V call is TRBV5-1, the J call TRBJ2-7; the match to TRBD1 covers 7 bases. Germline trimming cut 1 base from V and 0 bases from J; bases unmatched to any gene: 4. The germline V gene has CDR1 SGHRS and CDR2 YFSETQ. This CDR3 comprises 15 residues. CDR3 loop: CASSLTGVSSYEQYF. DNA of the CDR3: TGCGCCAGCAGCTTGACAGGGGTTAGCTCCTACGAGCAGTACTTC.

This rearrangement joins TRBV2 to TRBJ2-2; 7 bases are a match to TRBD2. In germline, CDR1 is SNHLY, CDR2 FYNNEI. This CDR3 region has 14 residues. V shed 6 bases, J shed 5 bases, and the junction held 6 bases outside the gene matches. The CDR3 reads CASSLGLFTGELFF. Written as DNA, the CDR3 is TGTGCCAGCAGCCTGGGACTATTTACCGGGGAGCTGTTTTTT.

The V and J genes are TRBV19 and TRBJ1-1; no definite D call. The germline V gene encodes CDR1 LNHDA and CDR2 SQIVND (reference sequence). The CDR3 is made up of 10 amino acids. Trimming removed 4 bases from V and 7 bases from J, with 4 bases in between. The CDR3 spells CASSTFEAFF. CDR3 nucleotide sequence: TGTGCCAGTAGTACCTTTGAAGCTTTCTTT.

The CDR3 is CASSLDRDNEQFF. The CDR3 DNA sequence: TGTGCCAGCAGCTTAGATCGAGACAATGAGCAGTTCTTC. The genes are TRBV11-2 and TRBJ2-1; D not certain. The length of the CDR3 is 13 residues. V was clipped by 0 bases and J by 5 bases, with 5 bases between them. CDR1 is SGHAT and CDR2 is FQNNGV in the germline V gene.

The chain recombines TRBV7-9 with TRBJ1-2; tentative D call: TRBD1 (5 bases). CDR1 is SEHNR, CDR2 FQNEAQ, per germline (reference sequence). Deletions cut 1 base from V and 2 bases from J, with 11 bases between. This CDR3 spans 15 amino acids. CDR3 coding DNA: TGTGCCAGCAGCTTAGGAGGGGTAGAGAACTATGGCTACACCTTC. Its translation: CASSLGGVENYGYTF.

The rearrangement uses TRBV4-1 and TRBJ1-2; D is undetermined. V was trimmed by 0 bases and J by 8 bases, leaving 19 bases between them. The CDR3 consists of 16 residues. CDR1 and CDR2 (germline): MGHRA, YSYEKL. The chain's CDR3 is CASSQDMVASGRGYTF. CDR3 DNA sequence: TGCGCCAGCAGCCAAGATATGGTGGCGAGCGGTCGGGGCTACACCTTC.

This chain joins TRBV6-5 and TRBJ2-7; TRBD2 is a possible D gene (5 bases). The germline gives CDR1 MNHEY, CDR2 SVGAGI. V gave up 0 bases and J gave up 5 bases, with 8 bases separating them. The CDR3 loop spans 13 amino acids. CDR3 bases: TGTGCCAGCAGTTACTCGTGGGGAGACGAGCAGTACTTC. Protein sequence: CASSYSWGDEQYF.

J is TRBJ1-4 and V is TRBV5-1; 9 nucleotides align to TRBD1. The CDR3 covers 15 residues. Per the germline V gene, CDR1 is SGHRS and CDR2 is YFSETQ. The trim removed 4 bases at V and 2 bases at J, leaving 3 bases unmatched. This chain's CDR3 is CASSPTGGTNEKLFF. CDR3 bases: TGCGCCAGCAGCCCCACAGGGGGCACTAATGAAAAACTGTTTTTT.

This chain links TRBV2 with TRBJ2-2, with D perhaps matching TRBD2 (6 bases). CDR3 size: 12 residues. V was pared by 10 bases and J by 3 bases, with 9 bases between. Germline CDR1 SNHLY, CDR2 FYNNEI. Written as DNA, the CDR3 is TGTGCCACTGGCGGGGACACCGGGGAGCTGTTTTTT. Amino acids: CATGGDTGELFF.

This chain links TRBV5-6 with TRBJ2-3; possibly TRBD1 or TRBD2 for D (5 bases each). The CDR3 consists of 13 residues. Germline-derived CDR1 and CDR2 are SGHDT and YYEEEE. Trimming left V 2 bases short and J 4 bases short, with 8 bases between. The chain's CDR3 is CASSLRGADTQYF. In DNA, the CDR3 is TGTGCCAGCAGCTTACGAGGGGCAGATACGCAGTATTTT.

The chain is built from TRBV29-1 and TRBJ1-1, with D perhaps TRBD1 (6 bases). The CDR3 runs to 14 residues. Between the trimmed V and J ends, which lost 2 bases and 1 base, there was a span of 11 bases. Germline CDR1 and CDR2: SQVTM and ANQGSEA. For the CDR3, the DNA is TGCAGCGTTGAAAAGGGACACCCGAACACTGAAGCTTTCTTT. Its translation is CSVEKGHPNTEAFF.

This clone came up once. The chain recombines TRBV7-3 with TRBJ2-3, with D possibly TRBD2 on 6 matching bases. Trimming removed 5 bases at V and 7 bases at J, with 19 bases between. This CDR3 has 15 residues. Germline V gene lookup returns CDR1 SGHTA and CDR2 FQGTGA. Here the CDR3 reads CASSPNGGGRNTQYF. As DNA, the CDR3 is TGTGCCAGCAGCCCGAATGGCGGAGGGAGGAATACGCAGTATTTT.

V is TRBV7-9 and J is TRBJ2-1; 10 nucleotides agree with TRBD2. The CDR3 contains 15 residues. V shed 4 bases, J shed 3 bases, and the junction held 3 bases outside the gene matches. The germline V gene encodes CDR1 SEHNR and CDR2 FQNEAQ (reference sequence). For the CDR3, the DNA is TGTGCCAGCAGCTCGCTAGCGGGGGTCTACAATGAGCAGTTCTTC. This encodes CASSSLAGVYNEQFF.

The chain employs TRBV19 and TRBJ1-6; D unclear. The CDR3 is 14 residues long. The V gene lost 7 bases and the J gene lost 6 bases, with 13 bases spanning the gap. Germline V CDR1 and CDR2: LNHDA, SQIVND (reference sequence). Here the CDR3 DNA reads TGTGCCAGTACTCGGGAGTGGGGTAATTCACCCCTCCACTTT. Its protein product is CASTREWGNSPLHF.

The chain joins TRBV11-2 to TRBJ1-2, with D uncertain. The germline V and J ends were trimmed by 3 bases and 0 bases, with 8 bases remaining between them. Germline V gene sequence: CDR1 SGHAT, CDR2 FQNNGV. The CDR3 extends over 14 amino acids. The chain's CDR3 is CASSFGQANYGYTF. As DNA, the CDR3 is TGTGCCAGCAGCTTCGGGCAGGCTAACTATGGCTACACCTTC.

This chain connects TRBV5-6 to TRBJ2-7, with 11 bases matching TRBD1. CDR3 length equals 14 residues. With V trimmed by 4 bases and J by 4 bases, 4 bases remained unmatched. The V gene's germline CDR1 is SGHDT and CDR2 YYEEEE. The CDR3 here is CASSLGQGAYEQYF. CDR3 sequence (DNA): TGTGCCAGCAGCCTTGGACAGGGGGCTTACGAGCAGTACTTC. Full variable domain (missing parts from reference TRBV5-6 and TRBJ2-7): DAGVTQSPTHLIKTRGQQVTLRCSPKSGHDTVSWYQQALGQGPQFIFQYYEEEERQRGNFPDRFSGHQFPNYSSELNVNALLLGDSALYLCASSLGQGAYEQYFGPGTRLTVT.

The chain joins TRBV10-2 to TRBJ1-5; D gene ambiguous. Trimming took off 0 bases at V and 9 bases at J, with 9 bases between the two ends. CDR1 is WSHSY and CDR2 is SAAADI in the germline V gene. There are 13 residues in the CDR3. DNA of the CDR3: TGCGCCAGCAGTGAGTCGACCGGGCTGCCCCAGCATTTT. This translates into CASSESTGLPQHF.

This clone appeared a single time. The CDR3 sequence: CASSLTGRAGNTIYF. The DNA for the CDR3 is TGTGCCAGCAGTTTGACAGGGAGGGCTGGAAACACCATATATTTT. The genes are TRBV27 and TRBJ1-3, with 7 bases identical to TRBD1. The J segment lost 2 bases and the V segment lost 3 bases, leaving 4 bases of the junction unmatched. The CDR3 is made up of 15 amino acids. CDR1 and CDR2 (germline): MNHEY, SMNVEV (reference sequence).

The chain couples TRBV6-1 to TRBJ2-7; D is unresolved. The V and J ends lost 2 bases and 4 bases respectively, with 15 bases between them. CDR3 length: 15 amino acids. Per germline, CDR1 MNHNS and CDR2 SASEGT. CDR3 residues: CASSEYWQSVYEQYF. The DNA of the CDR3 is TGTGCCAGCAGTGAATATTGGCAGAGCGTTTACGAGCAGTACTTC.

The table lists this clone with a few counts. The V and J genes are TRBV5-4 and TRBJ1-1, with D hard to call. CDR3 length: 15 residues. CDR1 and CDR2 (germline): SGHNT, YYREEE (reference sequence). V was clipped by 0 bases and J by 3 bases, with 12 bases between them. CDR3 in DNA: TGTGCCAGCAGCTTGGGAGGGCACCGGGACACTGAAGCTTTCTTT. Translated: CASSLGGHRDTEAFF.